These T cell receptor beta chains were read from a single sample in a study of blood T cells in healthy people across ages. TCRdb called the 5' RACE reads again in MiXCR, with one record for every CDR3 protein. The sample has approximately 780,000 distinct CDR3 sequences; under 30% are singletons. In addition, the sample was reused for a study of T cells of mothers and their children.

Material: blood. The receptor source for this set is a boy aged 5-17 years in good health. The CDR3 runs from the conserved cysteine through the conserved F or W. The D gene is left open where the match is weak. Size tells how often a clone was seen (once, few, many) or the class of an expanded clone, and some rows leave it out.

CDR3: CSARDRGQRETQYF
DNA: TGCAGTGCTAGAGATAGAGGGCAGAGGGAGACCCAGTACTTC
D: -
size: -
J: TRBJ2-5
V: TRBV20-1

CDR3: CASSQGGGGALREQFF
DNA: TGTGCCAGCAGCCAAGGCGGCGGGGGGGCCCTCCGGGAGCAGTTCTTC
D: TRBD2
size: -
J: TRBJ2-1
V: TRBV3-1

CDR3: CASSFRGPARAFF
DNA: TGTGCCAGCAGTTTCCGCGGTCCAGCGCGCGCTTTCTTT
D: -
size: -
J: TRBJ1-1
V: TRBV12-3/TRBV12-4

CDR3: CASRFGQGNYEQYF
DNA: TGTGCCAGCAGATTCGGACAGGGGAACTACGAGCAGTACTTC
D: TRBD1
size: few
J: TRBJ2-7
V: TRBV2

CDR3: CASSLRGTGWGTEAFF
DNA: TGTGCCAGCAGTTTAAGGGGGACAGGGTGGGGCACTGAAGCTTTCTTT
D: TRBD1
size: -
J: TRBJ1-1
V: TRBV27

CDR3: CASSQDSRTVTEAFF
DNA: TGCGCCAGCAGCCAAGATAGCAGGACGGTCACTGAAGCTTTCTTT
D: -
size: -
J: TRBJ1-1
V: TRBV4-1

CDR3: CASSALAGGPVGELFF
DNA: TGTGCCAGCAGCGCCTTGGCGGGGGGGCCTGTCGGGGAGCTGTTTTTT
D: TRBD2
size: few
J: TRBJ2-2
V: TRBV12-3/TRBV12-4

CDR3: CASSPRGGNIQYF
DNA: TGTGCCAGCAGTCCTAGGGGCGGAAACATTCAGTACTTC
D: -
size: -
J: TRBJ2-4
V: TRBV12-3/TRBV12-4

CDR3: CSGGTSDYGYTF
DNA: TGCAGCGGCGGGACATCAGACTATGGCTACACCTTC
D: -
size: -
J: TRBJ1-2
V: TRBV29-1

CDR3: CASSSGPRGETQYF
DNA: TGTGCCAGCAGTTCGGGACCCAGGGGAGAGACCCAGTACTTC
D: -
size: -
J: TRBJ2-5
V: TRBV12-3/TRBV12-4